This T cell receptor (beta chain) was sequenced in a study of blood T cell repertoires in COVID-19. Study at large: Samples of COVID-19 (acute and convalescent) were obtained from the United States, Italy and Spain. From T cells, B-cell-depleted T cells, or PBMCs came the material, which was cDNA or gDNA.

This clone has only a few counts. Germline assignment: CDR1 LNHDA and CDR2 SQIVND (reference sequence). The V and J ends lost 6 bases and 7 bases, in that order; junction bases with no gene match: 13. CDR3 size: 16 residues. Original handling: Reference gene primer amplification gave estimated nucleated cell counts. Here immunoSEQ multiplex PCR was the method, and the copy in TCRdb shows in-frame clones only, minus some. V and J calls plus clone size are reproduced from that table; the DNA served to infer D and trimming. The sample lists some 98,000 clones, approximately 84% occurring once. This sequence joins TRBV19 and TRBJ1-4, with 8 nucleotides matching TRBD1. The sequence came from a man aged 70 or older with acute or convalescent COVID-19. The sample comprised peripheral blood. For the CDR3, the DNA is TGTGCCAGTAGACGCGCAGGGGGCCAGTCTCGTGAAAAACTGTTTTTT. Protein product: CASRRAGGQSREKLFF.